This entry lists 6 T cell receptor beta chains sequenced from one sample in a study of OX40 agonist ivuxolimab in advanced cancers. Generated by immunoSEQ multiplex PCR, the TCRdb table keeps only in-frame clones and is missing some. This sample yields roughly 120,000 clones, of which around 87% are seen a single time; around 0.55% belongs to the top ten. The source material was CD4+ or CD8+ T cells sorted from blood, sampled in a trial of the OX40 agonist ivuxolimab. Receptors were obtained from an adult with an advanced solid tumor such as melanoma, head and neck, liver or kidney cancer.

This chain joins TRBV18 and TRBJ1-1; perhaps TRBD1 as D (5 bases). Looked up from germline, CDR1 is KGHSH and CDR2 is LQKENI. V was clipped by 3 bases and J by 1 base, with 18 bases between them. CDR3 length: 17 residues. The CDR3 nucleotides are TGTGCCAGCTCACCTCTTTGGGCTGGGACGGAGAACACTGAAGCTTTCTTT. It translates to CASSPLWAGTENTEAFF.

The gene calls are TRBV28 and TRBJ2-5; TRBD1 might be the D (6 bases). The CDR3 is 15 residues long. The V end lost 6 bases, the J end lost 4 bases, and 18 bases lay between the germline ends. Germline-derived CDR1 and CDR2 are MDHEN and SYDVKM. The DNA for the CDR3 is TGTGCCAGCAGCCTACCCCAGGGGATGGCAGAGACCCAGTACTTC. As protein: CASSLPQGMAETQYF.

This clone was seen just once. V is TRBV6-5 and J is TRBJ2-3; 9 positions match TRBD2. Germline V gene data show CDR1 as MNHEY and CDR2 as SVGAGI. J lost 0 bases, V lost 5 bases, and 3 bases had no gene match. This CDR3 contains 15 residues. The CDR3 loop reads CASSPSGGSTDTQYF. As DNA, the CDR3 is TGTGCCAGCAGTCCCAGCGGGGGGAGCACAGATACGCAGTATTTT.

The rearrangement links TRBV30 to TRBJ1-3; possibly TRBD1 for D (5 bases). Trimming took 1 base from V and 0 from J, leaving 10 bases between them. This CDR3 is built from 15 residues. Germline-derived CDR1 and CDR2 are GTSNPN and SVGIG (reference sequence). CDR3 sequence reads: CAWSGQGGSGNTIYF. Written as DNA, the CDR3 is TGTGCCTGGAGTGGTCAGGGAGGCTCTGGAAACACCATATATTTT.

The V call is TRBV5-4, the J call TRBJ2-1; TRBD2 aligns across 8 bases. Germline V gene lookup returns CDR1 SGHNT and CDR2 YYREEE (reference sequence). The CDR3 has 15 residues. J gave up 7 bases and V 1 base, and 7 bases lay outside the gene matches. CDR3 coding DNA: TGTGCCAGCAGCTTGATCGGGGGGGGCCGAAATGAGCAGTTCTTC. Amino acids: CASSLIGGGRNEQFF.

The genes are TRBV7-7 and TRBJ1-1; a weak D match, TRBD1 (6 bases). The V gene lost 7 bases and the J gene lost 11 bases, with 26 bases spanning the gap. The germline V gene has CDR1 SSHAT and CDR2 FNYEAQ (reference sequence). The CDR3 spans 15 residues. The CDR3 region has the DNA TGTGCCAGCACCCTAGGGGGGGCTGTTGATTTCGAGGCTTTCTTT. This gives the protein CASTLGGAVDFEAFF. Full variable domain (outside the CDR3, taken from reference TRBV7-7 and TRBJ1-1): GAGVSQSPRYKVTKRGQDVTLRCDPISSHATLYWYQQALGQGPEFLTYFNYEAQPDKSGLPSDRFSAERPEGSISTLTIQRTEQRDSAMYRCASTLGGAVDFEAFFGQGTRLTVV.